Below, one TCR beta chain is given with its context. The antigen is undetermined. The data stem from a study of OX40 agonist ivuxolimab in advanced cancers. This table comes from immunoSEQ multiplex PCR, and its TCRdb copy is limited to in-frame clones, with some not included. The table shows 20,000 to 25,000 clones, with 83% occurring only once. Findings and caveats of the study: Both blood CD4+ and CD8+ T cells showed clonal growth by week 6 at 0.1 to 3.0 mg/kg.

The sequence was collected from an adult with an advanced solid tumor such as melanoma, head and neck, liver or kidney cancer. Specimen: CD4+ or CD8+ T cells sorted from blood, collected in a trial of the OX40 agonist ivuxolimab.

The CDR3 loop is CAWSVGNTIYF. The CDR3 nucleotides read TGTGCCTGGAGTGTTGGAAACACCATATATTTT. The chain recombines TRBV30 with TRBJ1-3; D unresolved. V dropped 0 bases and J dropped 3 bases, with 0 bases sitting between them. The CDR3 is 11 residues long. Germline CDR1 and CDR2: GTSNPN and SVGIG (reference sequence). Complete variable domain (other parts from reference TRBV30 and TRBJ1-3): SQTIHQWPATLVQPVGSPLSLECTVEGTSNPNLYWYRQAAGRGLQLLFYSVGIGQISSEVPQNLSASRPQDRQFILSSKKLLLSDSGFYLCAWSVGNTIYFGEGSWLTVV.